This record covers a single T cell receptor (beta chain). What it binds is unknown. Gene labels here are mouse ones. The read halts 4 residues ahead of the CDR3 end, with the missing end drawn from the germline J gene. These data belong to a study of CD8+ T cells in alopecia areata. Background on the study: The authors grafted skin from approximately 6-13-month-old C3H/HeJ donors with spontaneous alopecia onto roughly 6-10-week-old female C3H/HeJ mice.

A sort of pooled cutaneous lymph node cells used CD4, CD8alpha, NKG2D, NKG2ACE and other stains. Study outcomes and limitations: In scalp samples, resident alphabeta T cells of normal skin are also sequenced. Lesional scalp, especially alopecia totalis/universalis, showed higher clonality than normal scalp.

V lost 2 bases and J lost 0; bases outside the gene matches: 1. From germline, CDR1 is SGHDT and CDR2 FRDEAV. The CDR3 consists of 16 residues. Extracted from the samples, RNA was reverse transcribed into cDNA to serve as the sequencing template. Data came from immunoSEQ multiplex PCR; TCRdb stores just in-frame clones and leaves some out. The sample has about 270,000 clones, none seen only once. This chain joins TRBV14 and TRBJ2-1; 11 nucleotides agree with TRBD2. The source of this sequence is a C3H/HeJ mouse with alopecia areata. This strain has MHC haplotype H2-k. The source material was CD4+ T cells sorted from a lymph node. CDR3: CASSLGLGGNYAEQFF. The sequenced CDR3 bases are TGTGCCAGCAGTTTAGGACTGGGGGGTAACTATGCT. Full variable domain (outside the CDR3, taken from reference TRBV14 and TRBJ2-1): EAGVTQSPRYAVLQEGQAVSFWCDPISGHDTLYWYQQPRDQGPQLLVYFRDEAVIDNSQLPSDRFSAVRPKGTNSTLKIQSAKQGDTATYLCASSLGLGGNYAEQFFGPGTRLTVL.